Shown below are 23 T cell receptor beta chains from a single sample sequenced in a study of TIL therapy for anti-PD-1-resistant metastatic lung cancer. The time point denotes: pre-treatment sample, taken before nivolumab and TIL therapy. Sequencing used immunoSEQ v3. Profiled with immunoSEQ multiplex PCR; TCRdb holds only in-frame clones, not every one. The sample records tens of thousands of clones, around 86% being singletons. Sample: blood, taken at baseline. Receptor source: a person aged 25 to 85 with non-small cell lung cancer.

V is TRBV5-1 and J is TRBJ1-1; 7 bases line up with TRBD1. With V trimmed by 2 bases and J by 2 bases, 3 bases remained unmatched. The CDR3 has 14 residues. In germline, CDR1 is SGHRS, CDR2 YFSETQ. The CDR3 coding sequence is TGCGCCAGCAGCTTCAGGGGGAAAAACACTGAAGCTTTCTTT. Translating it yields CASSFRGKNTEAFF. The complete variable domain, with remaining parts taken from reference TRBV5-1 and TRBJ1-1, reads KAGVTQTPRYLIKTRGQQVTLSCSPISGHRSVSWYQQTPGQGLQFLFEYFSETQRNKGNFPGRFSGRQFSNSRSEMNVSTLELGDSALYLCASSFRGKNTEAFFGQGTRLTVV.

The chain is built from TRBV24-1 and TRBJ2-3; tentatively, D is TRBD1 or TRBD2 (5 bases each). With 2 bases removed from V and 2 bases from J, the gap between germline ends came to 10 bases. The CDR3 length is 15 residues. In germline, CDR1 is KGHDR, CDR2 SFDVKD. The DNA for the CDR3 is TGTGCCACCAGTGATTCAGGGACCCTCACAGATACGCAGTATTTT. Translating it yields CATSDSGTLTDTQYF.

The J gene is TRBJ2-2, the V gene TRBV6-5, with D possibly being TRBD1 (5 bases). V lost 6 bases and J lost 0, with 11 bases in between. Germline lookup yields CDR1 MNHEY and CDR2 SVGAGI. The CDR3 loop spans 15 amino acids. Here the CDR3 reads CASSPDTANTGELFF. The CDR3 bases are TGTGCCAGCAGCCCGGACACCGCGAACACCGGGGAGCTGTTTTTT.

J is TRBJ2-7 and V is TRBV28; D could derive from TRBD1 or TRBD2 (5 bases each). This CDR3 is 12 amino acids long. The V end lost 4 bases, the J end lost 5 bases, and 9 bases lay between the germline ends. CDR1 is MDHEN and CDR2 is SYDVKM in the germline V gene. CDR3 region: CASSWGFNEQYF. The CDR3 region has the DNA TGTGCCAGCAGTTGGGGGTTCAACGAGCAGTACTTC.

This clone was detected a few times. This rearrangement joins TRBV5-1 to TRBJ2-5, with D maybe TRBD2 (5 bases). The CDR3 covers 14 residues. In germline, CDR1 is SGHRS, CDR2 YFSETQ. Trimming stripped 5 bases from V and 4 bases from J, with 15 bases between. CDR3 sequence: CASSDPRGRETQYF. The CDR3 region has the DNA TGCGCCAGCAGTGACCCACGGGGTCGAGAGACCCAGTACTTC.

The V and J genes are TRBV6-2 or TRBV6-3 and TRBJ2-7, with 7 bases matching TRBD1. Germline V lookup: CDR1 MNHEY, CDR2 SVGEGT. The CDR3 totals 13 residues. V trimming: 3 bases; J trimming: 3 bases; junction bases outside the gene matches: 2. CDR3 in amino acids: CASSYGQVYEQYF. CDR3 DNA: TGTGCCAGCAGTTATGGACAGGTCTACGAGCAGTACTTC.

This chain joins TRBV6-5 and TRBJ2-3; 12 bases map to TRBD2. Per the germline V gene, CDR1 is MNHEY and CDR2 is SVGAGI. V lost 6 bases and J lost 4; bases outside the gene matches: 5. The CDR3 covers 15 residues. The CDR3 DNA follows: TGTGCCAGCAGCCCCCTAGCGGGGGGGCCAGATACGCAGTATTTT. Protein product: CASSPLAGGPDTQYF.

The CDR3 is CASSLRLARDHSRYEQYF. CDR3 nucleotides: TGTGCCAGCAGCCTCCGTTTAGCCCGGGACCATTCGCGGTACGAGCAGTACTTC. This sequence joins TRBV5-4 and TRBJ2-7; D may correspond to TRBD1 or TRBD2 (5 bases each). Germline CDR1 and CDR2: SGHNT and YYREEE (reference sequence). The CDR3 runs 18 residues. Between the trimmed V and J ends, which lost 4 bases and 4 bases, there was a span of 27 bases.

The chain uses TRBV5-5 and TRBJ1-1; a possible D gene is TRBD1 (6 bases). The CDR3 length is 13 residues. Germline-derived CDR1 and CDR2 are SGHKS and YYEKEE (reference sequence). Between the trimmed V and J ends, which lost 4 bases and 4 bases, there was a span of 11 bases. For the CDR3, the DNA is TGTGCCAGCAGCACACAGGGTGGCACTGAAGCTTTCTTT. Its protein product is CASSTQGGTEAFF.

DNA for the CDR3: TGTGCCAGCAGCGTAAGTCATGAGCAGTTCTTC. It encodes CASSVSHEQFF. The chain employs TRBV9 and TRBJ2-1; unclear D gene. The CDR3 consists of 11 residues. V shed 1 base and J shed 8 bases, with 4 bases lying between them. Per germline, CDR1 SGDLS and CDR2 YYNGEE.

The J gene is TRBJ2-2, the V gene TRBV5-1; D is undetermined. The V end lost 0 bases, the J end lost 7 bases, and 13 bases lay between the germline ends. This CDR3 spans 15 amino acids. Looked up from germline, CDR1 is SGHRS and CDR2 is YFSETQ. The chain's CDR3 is CASSLAYGHGGELFF. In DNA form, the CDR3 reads TGCGCCAGCAGCTTGGCCTATGGGCACGGCGGGGAGCTGTTTTTT.

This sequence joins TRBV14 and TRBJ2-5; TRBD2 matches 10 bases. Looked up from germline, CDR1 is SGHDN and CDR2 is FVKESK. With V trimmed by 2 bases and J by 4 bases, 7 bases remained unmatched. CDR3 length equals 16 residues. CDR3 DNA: TGTGCCAGCAGCCAAAGCGGGGGGGCAGTTCGAGAGACCCAGTACTTC. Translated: CASSQSGGAVRETQYF.

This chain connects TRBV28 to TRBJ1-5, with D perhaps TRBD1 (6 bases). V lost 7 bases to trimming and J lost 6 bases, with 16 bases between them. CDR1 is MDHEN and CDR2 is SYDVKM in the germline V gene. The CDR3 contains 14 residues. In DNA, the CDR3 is TGTGCCAGCAACGTAGGGGGGGCCGGTCAGCCCCAGCATTTT. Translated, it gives CASNVGGAGQPQHF.

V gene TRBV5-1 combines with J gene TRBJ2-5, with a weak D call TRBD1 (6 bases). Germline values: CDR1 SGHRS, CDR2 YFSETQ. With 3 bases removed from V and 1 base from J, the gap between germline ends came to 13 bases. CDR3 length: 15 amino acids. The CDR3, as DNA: TGCGCCAGCAGCTCCGCACAGGGAGTCCAAGAGACCCAGTACTTC. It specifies CASSSAQGVQETQYF.

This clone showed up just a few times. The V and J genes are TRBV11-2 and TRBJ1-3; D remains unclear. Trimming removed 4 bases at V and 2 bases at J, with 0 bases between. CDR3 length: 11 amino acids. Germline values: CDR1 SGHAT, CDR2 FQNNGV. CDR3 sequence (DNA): TGTGCCAGCAGCTCTGGAAACACCATATATTTT. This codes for CASSSGNTIYF.

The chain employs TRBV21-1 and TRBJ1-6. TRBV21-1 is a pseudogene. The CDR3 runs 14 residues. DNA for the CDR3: TGTGCCAGTGGCGGGGAGGCCTCTAATTCACCCCTCCACTTT. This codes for CASGGEASNSPLHF.

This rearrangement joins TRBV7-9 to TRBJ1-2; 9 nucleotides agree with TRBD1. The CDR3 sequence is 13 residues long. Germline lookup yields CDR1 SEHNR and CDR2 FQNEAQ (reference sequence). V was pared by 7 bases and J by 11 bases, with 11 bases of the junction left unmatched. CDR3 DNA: TGTGCCAGCACCACCGGGACAGGGTTAAGATACACCTTC. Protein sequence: CASTTGTGLRYTF.

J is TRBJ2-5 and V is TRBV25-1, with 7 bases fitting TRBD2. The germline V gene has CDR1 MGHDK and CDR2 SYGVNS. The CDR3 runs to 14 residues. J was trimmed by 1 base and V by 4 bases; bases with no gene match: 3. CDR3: CASSARLAQETQYF. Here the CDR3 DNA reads TGTGCCAGCAGTGCCCGACTAGCCCAAGAGACCCAGTACTTC.

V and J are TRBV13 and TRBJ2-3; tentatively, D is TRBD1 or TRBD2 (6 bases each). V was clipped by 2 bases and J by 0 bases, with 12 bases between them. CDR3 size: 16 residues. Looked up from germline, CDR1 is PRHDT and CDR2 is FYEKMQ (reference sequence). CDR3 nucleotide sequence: TGTGCCAGCAGCTTACAGTCGGGGGCTAGCACAGATACGCAGTATTTT. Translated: CASSLQSGASTDTQYF.

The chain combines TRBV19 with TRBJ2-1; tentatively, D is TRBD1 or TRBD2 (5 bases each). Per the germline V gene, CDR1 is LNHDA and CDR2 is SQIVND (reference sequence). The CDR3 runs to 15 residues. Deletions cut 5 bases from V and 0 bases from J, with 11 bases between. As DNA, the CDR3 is TGTGCCAGTAGTTGGTGGGGGAGCTCCTACAATGAGCAGTTCTTC. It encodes CASSWWGSSYNEQFF.

CDR3 nucleotides: TGTGCCAGCAGCTTCCCCGAAGAGACCCAGTACTTC. Protein sequence: CASSFPEETQYF. The rearrangement joins TRBV7-9 to TRBJ2-5; D unclear. This CDR3 contains 12 residues. The germline CDR1 and CDR2 sequences are SEHNR and FQNEAQ (reference sequence). Trimming cost V 3 bases and J 3 bases, with 5 bases left between them.

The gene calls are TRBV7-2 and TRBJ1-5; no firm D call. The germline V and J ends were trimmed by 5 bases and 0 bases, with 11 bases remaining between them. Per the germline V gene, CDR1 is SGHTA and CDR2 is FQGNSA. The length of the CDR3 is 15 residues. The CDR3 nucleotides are TGTGCCAGCAGCCCCGGCAGGAGTAGCAATCAGCCCCAGCATTTT. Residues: CASSPGRSSNQPQHF. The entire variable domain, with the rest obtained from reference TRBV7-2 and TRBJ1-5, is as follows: GAGVSQSPSNKVTEKGKDVELRCDPISGHTALYWYRQSLGQGLEFLIYFQGNSAPDKSGLPSDRFSAERTGGSVSTLTIQRTQQEDSAVYLCASSPGRSSNQPQHFGDGTRLSIL.

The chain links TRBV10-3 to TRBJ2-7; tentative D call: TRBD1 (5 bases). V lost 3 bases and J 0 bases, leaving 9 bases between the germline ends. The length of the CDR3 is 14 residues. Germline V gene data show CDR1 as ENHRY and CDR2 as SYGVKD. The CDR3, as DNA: TGTGCCATCAGTGACCCGGACACCTCCTACGAGCAGTACTTC. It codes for CAISDPDTSYEQYF.